This T cell receptor (beta chain) stems from a study of blood T cells in healthy people across ages. Study-level background: Roughly one uniquely barcoded beta molecule per two T cells was captured. Whole-study results and caveats: Whereas aged donors had fewer naive CD4+ cells, long-lived donors had more of them and higher diversity. For the donors, CMV status was unknown and possibly confounded expanded clonotype changes.

Primers used in a second PCR of about 7 to 11 cycles were a sample-barcoded 5' primer and a J-beta primer mix. Each of the samples gave a minimum of 2.5 million paired-end reads that contained CDR3. TCRdb called the 5' RACE reads again in MiXCR, with one record for every CDR3 protein. Of approximately 670,000 distinct CDR3 sequences in the sample, about 43% were seen once. This clonotype showed up many times. Its target is unknown. CDR1 KGHSH and CDR2 LQKENI come from the germline V gene. The V gene end was trimmed by 6 bases and the J gene end by 3 bases; junction bases not matched to a gene: 5. The length of the CDR3 is 15 residues.

The chain employs TRBV18 and TRBJ2-5; 12 nucleotides line up with TRBD2. The sample consisted of blood. The source is an elderly man in good health. CDR3: CASSPLAGGKETQYF. The CDR3 DNA follows: TGTGCCAGCTCTCCCCTAGCGGGGGGGAAAGAGACCCAGTACTTC.